The T cell receptor (beta chain) under discussion was sequenced for a study of T cells in Graves' hyperthyroidism and ophthalmopathy. The junction had 5 bases not matched to a gene; V was cut back by 8 bases and J by 2 bases. The CDR3 is 13 residues long. CDR1 is MDHEN, CDR2 SYDVKM, per germline. There were TCR beta CDR3 regions amplified from RNA transcripts. Initially, a first-round RT-PCR of the TCR CDR3 employed the HTBI primer set. A single record per CDR3 protein comes from TCRdb applying MiXCR to the multiplex PCR reads. In the table there are roughly 510,000 distinct CDR3 sequences, under 25% of which are singletons. This clonotype was seen many times.

The sequenced sample consisted of blood. The chain is built from TRBV28 and TRBJ2-5; 7 bases are shared with TRBD1. This clonotype was sampled from a man aged 18 to 29 with Graves' hyperthyroidism. CDR3 region: CASLRGWQETQYF. In DNA form, the CDR3 reads TGTGCCAGCCTCAGGGGGTGGCAAGAGACCCAGTACTTC.